The TCR beta chain described here comes from a study of T cell responses to AZD1222 COVID-19 vaccine. The CDR3 contains 15 residues. V shed 2 bases and J shed 8 bases, with 16 bases lying between them. Looked up from germline, CDR1 is MNHNS and CDR2 is SASEGT. The data were produced by immunoSEQ multiplex PCR, yet TCRdb's version contains in-frame clones alone and is incomplete. The sample has around 100,000 clones, approximately 87% seen once; the top ten hold roughly 15%. V and J are TRBV6-1 and TRBJ1-5; D unclear. This TCR came from an adult in good health. Here the sequenced sample was peripheral blood, taken on day 0 of AZD1222 vaccination. CDR3 nucleotides: TGTGCCAGCAGTGAAAACTCGGGGTCGAGGGAGCCCCAGCATTTT. This translates into CASSENSGSREPQHF.